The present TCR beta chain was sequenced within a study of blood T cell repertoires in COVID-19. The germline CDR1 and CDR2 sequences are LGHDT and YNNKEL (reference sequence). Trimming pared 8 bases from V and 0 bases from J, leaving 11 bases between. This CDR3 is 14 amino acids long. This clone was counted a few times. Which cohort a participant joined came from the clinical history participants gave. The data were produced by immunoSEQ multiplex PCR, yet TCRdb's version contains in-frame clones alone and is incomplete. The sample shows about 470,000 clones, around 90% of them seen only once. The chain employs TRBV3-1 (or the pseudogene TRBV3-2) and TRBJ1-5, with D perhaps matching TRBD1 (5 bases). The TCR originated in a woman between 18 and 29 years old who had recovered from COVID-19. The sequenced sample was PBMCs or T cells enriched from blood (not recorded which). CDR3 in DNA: TGTGCCAGCTCGGGACTTAATAGCAATCAGCCCCAGCATTTT. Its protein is CASSGLNSNQPQHF.